These 14 T cell receptor beta chains originate from one sample sequenced in a study of blood T cells in healthy people across ages. For the second PCR, which ran for about 7 to 11 cycles, a sample-barcoded 5' primer and a J-beta primer mix were used. MiXCR, applied by TCRdb to the 5' RACE reads, yields one record per CDR3 protein. The table lists about 720,000 distinct CDR3 sequences, over 20% of them singletons, with around 21% in the top ten. The sequenced sample was blood. These receptors were obtained from a man in his 70s in good health.

The J gene is TRBJ1-1, the V gene TRBV7-9; TRBD1 matches at 7 bases. V dropped 3 bases and J dropped 7; count of bases not matched to a gene: 5. Germline CDR1 and CDR2: SEHNR and FQNEAQ (reference sequence). The CDR3 length is 13 residues. This CDR3 is CASSLSGTDEAFF. The CDR3 DNA reads as TGTGCCAGCAGCTTGTCCGGGACAGATGAAGCTTTCTTT.

This clonotype was seen a few times. This chain joins TRBV12-3 or TRBV12-4 and TRBJ1-1; no clear D gene. Trimming stripped 7 bases from V and 4 bases from J, with 10 bases between. This CDR3 comprises 12 residues. The CDR3 DNA is TGTGCCAGCATTTGGGGTAGCACTGAAGCTTTCTTT. Its translation: CASIWGSTEAFF.

In this sample, this clonotype turned up a few times. This chain uses TRBV29-1 with TRBJ1-3; D gene ambiguous. The V and J ends lost 4 bases and 0 bases respectively, with 1 base between them. The CDR3 has 11 amino acids. CDR1 SQVTM and CDR2 ANQGSEA come from the germline V gene. The CDR3, as DNA: TGCAGCGTTGTCTCTGGAAACACCATATATTTT. As protein: CSVVSGNTIYF.

The CDR3: CASSLLGVSTEAFF. CDR3 coding DNA: TGTGCCAGCAGCTTGTTGGGGGTTAGCACTGAAGCTTTCTTT. V gene TRBV13 combines with J gene TRBJ1-1; TRBD1 is a possible D gene (5 bases). The CDR3 has 14 amino acids. Germline CDR1 is PRHDT and CDR2 is FYEKMQ (reference sequence). Trimming removed 3 bases from V and 4 bases from J, with 12 bases in between.

This clonotype was counted a few times. The chain carries TRBV27 and TRBJ2-7; the D is unclear. V lost 0 bases, J lost 6 bases, and 9 bases lay in between. CDR3 length equals 13 residues. Germline values: CDR1 MNHEY, CDR2 SMNVEV (reference sequence). CDR3: CASSLSLGGEQYF. DNA of the CDR3: TGTGCCAGCAGTTTATCTCTGGGTGGCGAGCAGTACTTC.

This clonotype showed up just a few times. V usage is TRBV7-9 and J usage is TRBJ2-5, with a tentative D call TRBD1 (6 bases). CDR3 length: 19 amino acids. The germline V gene has CDR1 SEHNR and CDR2 FQNEAQ (reference sequence). V was cut by 1 base and J by 3 bases, with 24 bases left in between. Here the CDR3 reads CASSLVVGQTTIIKETQYF. The CDR3 DNA is TGTGCCAGCAGCTTAGTAGTAGGACAGACAACGATAATAAAAGAGACCCAGTACTTC.

The genes are TRBV28 and TRBJ2-7; 9 nucleotides line up with TRBD1. This CDR3 spans 15 amino acids. Germline assignment: CDR1 MDHEN and CDR2 SYDVKM. After removal of 7 bases from V and 4 bases from J, the junction contained 11 bases not matched to a gene. CDR3: CASIPDRGGLYEQYF. The CDR3 DNA is TGTGCCAGCATTCCTGACAGGGGGGGTCTATACGAGCAGTACTTC.

The V gene is TRBV5-6, the J gene TRBJ2-5, with D hard to call. The CDR3 runs 13 residues. Germline V gives CDR1 SGHDT, CDR2 YYEEEE. The V end lost 6 bases, the J end lost 5 bases, and 14 bases lay between the germline ends. This CDR3 is CASTLGNLETQYF. The CDR3 coding sequence is TGTGCCAGCACCCTGGGGAATTTGGAGACCCAGTACTTC.

This clonotype has only a few counts. This chain joins TRBV20-1 and TRBJ2-3; 7 nucleotides agree with TRBD2. With 2 bases clipped from V and 5 bases from J, the junction kept 13 bases outside the gene matches. Germline V CDR1 and CDR2: DFQATT, SNEGSKA (reference sequence). CDR3 size: 16 residues. CDR3 in DNA: TGCAGTGCTAGACCCTTCAAGTGGGAGGGCCTAGATACGCAGTATTTT. It translates to CSARPFKWEGLDTQYF.

With regard to this clonotype: The germline gene is not matched at one end of the junction; a read error may be the cause. V is TRBV27 and J is TRBJ2-3, with D possibly TRBD2 on 6 matching bases. The CDR3 is 16 amino acids. From germline, CDR1 is MNHEY and CDR2 SMNVEV (reference sequence). The CDR3 region is CTSSSRRRGPTDTQYF. CDR3 coding DNA: TGTACCAGCAGTTCCAGACGGAGGGGTCCCACAGATACGCAGTATTTT.

V gene TRBV14 combines with J gene TRBJ1-1; D is ambiguous. CDR1 is SGHDN, CDR2 FVKESK, per germline. This CDR3 spans 12 amino acids. Deletions cut 4 bases from V and 12 bases from J, with 15 bases between. The CDR3 sequence is CASSLRRIVTFF. CDR3 DNA: TGTGCCAGCAGCCTACGCCGTATCGTTACTTTCTTT.

The chain recombines TRBV7-9 with TRBJ2-7; TRBD1 matches 7 bases. After removal of 4 bases from V and 3 bases from J, the junction contained 6 bases not matched to a gene. This CDR3 comprises 14 residues. CDR1 and CDR2 (germline): SEHNR, FQNEAQ (reference sequence). The CDR3 loop reads CASSSPGQNYEQYF. DNA of the CDR3: TGTGCCAGCAGCTCGCCGGGACAGAACTACGAGCAGTACTTC.

This clonotype was detected a few times. V and J are TRBV6-2 or TRBV6-3 and TRBJ2-1; 16 nucleotides agree with TRBD2. With V trimmed by 7 bases and J by 4 bases, 4 bases remained unmatched. Germline CDR1 MNHEY, CDR2 SVGEGT. This CDR3 is 16 amino acids long. CDR3 sequence (DNA): TGTGCCAGCACCGGGACTAGCGGGAGGGGTTACAATGAGCAGTTCTTC. The encoded protein is CASTGTSGRGYNEQFF.

CDR3 amino acids: CAWSGYNEQFF. CDR3 DNA: TGTGCCTGGAGTGGATACAATGAGCAGTTCTTC. The chain has TRBV30 and TRBJ2-1; D not resolved. Trimming shortened V by 1 base and J by 4 bases, and 2 bases separated the two germline ends. The CDR3 has 11 residues. Germline values: CDR1 GTSNPN, CDR2 SVGIG (reference sequence).